This entry concerns a single T cell receptor (beta chain). The data originate from a study of blood T cell repertoires in COVID-19. Study overall: Acute-phase and convalescent COVID-19 samples originated in the United States, Italy and Spain. PBMCs, B-cell-depleted T cells, or T cells provided the cDNA or gDNA that made up the material.

In the authors' methods: Amplification of reference gene primers provided the estimated nucleated cell counts. Assay: immunoSEQ multiplex PCR; the TCRdb copy retains only in-frame clones and omits some. Clone size and the V and J calls come from that table; the DNA yielded D and trimming. In the table there are 150,000 to 200,000 clones, 87% of which are singletons. From germline, CDR1 is SGHTA and CDR2 FQGTGA. CDR3 length: 13 residues. Trimming shortened V by 5 bases and J by 6 bases, and 11 bases separated the two germline ends. The chain couples TRBV7-3 to TRBJ1-5; perhaps TRBD1 as D (6 bases). This receptor was taken from a woman aged 50 to 60 with acute or convalescent COVID-19. The sequenced material came from peripheral blood. The CDR3 protein is CASSKGDGQPQHF. The CDR3 coding sequence is TGTGCCAGCAGCAAGGGGGATGGTCAGCCCCAGCATTTT.